The rows below give T cell receptor beta chains drawn from one sample of a study of follicular helper T cells after annual influenza vaccination. Some clones are missing from TCRdb's copy, which holds only in-frame ones; the method was immunoSEQ multiplex PCR. This table has 15,000 or so clones, around 85% appearing once. Sequencing used CXCR5+ CD38- circulating T follicular helper cells from blood, obtained 7 days after influenza vaccination. Source of these receptors: an adult who received the influenza vaccine. The CDR3 runs from the conserved cysteine through the conserved F or W. A D gene is named only where the DNA matches it firmly. The listing skips clone size in some rows; elsewhere it reads once, few, many or a size class.

d_call clone_size j_call cdr3_length v_call cdr3_aa cdr3_nt
TRBD1 NA TRBJ2-7 14 TRBV7-9 CASSFRQGAREQYF TGTGCCAGCAGCTTTAGACAGGGGGCGAGGGAGCAGTACTTC
NA NA TRBJ1-2 14 TRBV6-1 CASSRDSDGYGYTF TGTGCCAGCAGTCGAGACAGCGATGGCTATGGCTACACCTTC
TRBD2 NA TRBJ2-6 20 TRBV27 CASSFLGLAGGGAGANVLTF TGTGCCAGCAGTTTTCTGGGACTAGCGGGAGGAGGGGCTGGGGCCAACGTCCTGACTTTC
NA few TRBJ2-4 13 TRBV19 CASRKREKNIQYF TGTGCCAGTAGGAAGAGGGAAAAAAACATTCAGTACTTC
NA NA TRBJ1-4 12 TRBV2 CASIRIGEKLFF TGTGCCAGCATTCGAATCGGGGAAAAACTGTTTTTT
TRBD2 NA TRBJ2-7 15 TRBV10-3 CAIGTSGSKRGEQYF TGTGCCATCGGGACTAGCGGGAGTAAACGTGGCGAGCAGTACTTC
NA NA TRBJ2-1 13 TRBV6-5 CASSNVNEQGQFF TGTGCCAGCAGCAACGTAAATGAGCAGGGTCAGTTCTTC
NA once TRBJ2-7 14 TRBV11-2 CASSSLAGSYEQYF TGTGCCAGCAGCTCCCTCGCGGGGAGTTACGAGCAGTACTTC
NA NA TRBJ1-2 11 TRBV29-1 CSVDTNYGYTF TGCAGCGTTGACACTAACTATGGCTACACCTTC
NA NA TRBJ1-3 17 TRBV7-9 CASSLRGIGSDGNTIYF TGTGCCAGCAGCTTAAGGGGGATTGGGAGCGATGGAAACACCATATATTTT
NA NA TRBJ2-7 15 TRBV27 CASSPRQVGTYEQYF TGTGCCAGCAGCCCCCGACAGGTAGGGACCTACGAGCAGTACTTC
TRBD1 NA TRBJ2-7 14 TRBV10-3 CAISGDREGDEQYF TGTGCCATCAGTGGGGACAGGGAAGGTGACGAGCAGTACTTC
NA NA TRBJ1-2 13 TRBV5-6 CASSFGRDYGYTF TGTGCCAGCAGCTTTGGGAGAGACTATGGCTACACCTTC
NA NA TRBJ2-2 14 TRBV7-3 CASSLRPSTGELFF TGTGCCAGCAGCTTACGTCCCAGCACCGGGGAGCTGTTTTTT
TRBD2 NA TRBJ2-3 16 TRBV18 CASSLAGTSKTDTQYF TGTGCCAGCTCACTCGCCGGGACTAGCAAAACAGATACGCAGTATTTT
NA once TRBJ2-7 14 TRBV28 CASSFTGSSYEQYF TGTGCCAGCAGTTTTACGGGAAGCTCCTACGAGCAGTACTTC
NA NA TRBJ1-5 14 TRBV30 CAWSKDTGNQPQHF TGTGCCTGGAGTAAAGATACGGGCAATCAGCCCCAGCATTTT
TRBD1 NA TRBJ2-7 12 TRBV6-5 CASIGQGIEQYF TGTGCCAGCATCGGACAGGGCATCGAGCAGTACTTC
NA NA TRBJ2-3 19 TRBV9 CASSVGAGGMGFASDTQYF TGTGCCAGCAGCGTAGGCGCAGGAGGTATGGGCTTCGCTTCGGATACGCAGTATTTT
NA once TRBJ2-7 14 TRBV11-2 CASSFLESAYEQYF TGTGCCAGCAGCTTTCTGGAGTCCGCCTACGAGCAGTACTTC
NA NA TRBJ1-5 16 TRBV27 CASSAGKSTSNQPQHF TGTGCCAGCAGTGCGGGGAAAAGTACTAGCAATCAGCCCCAGCATTTT
NA NA TRBJ1-6 14 TRBV6-6 CASSYRQAGHSLHF TGTGCCAGCAGTTACAGGCAGGCAGGTCATTCCCTCCACTTT
NA NA TRBJ1-1 17 TRBV15 CATSRKQGGGENTEAFF TGTGCCACCAGCAGAAAGCAGGGAGGCGGCGAAAACACTGAAGCTTTCTTT
NA NA TRBJ1-2 13 TRBV28 CASSSPTGNGYTF TGTGCCAGCAGTTCACCTACAGGGAATGGCTACACCTTC
NA NA TRBJ2-3 13 TRBV5-1 CASSLTSRGTQYF TGCGCCAGCAGCTTAACATCGAGAGGTACGCAGTATTTT
NA NA TRBJ1-1 13 TRBV5-1 CASSDRQNAEAFF TGCGCCAGCAGCGATCGACAGAACGCTGAAGCTTTCTTT
NA NA TRBJ1-5 14 TRBV30 CAWTQTNSNQPQHF TGTGCCTGGACACAGACAAATAGCAATCAGCCCCAGCATTTT
TRBD2 NA TRBJ2-7 17 TRBV27 CASRPAGLAGTGYEQYF TGTGCCAGCAGGCCGGCGGGACTAGCGGGAACCGGCTACGAGCAGTACTTC
NA few TRBJ2-1 12 TRBV7-9 CASSLLDNEQFF TGTGCCAGCAGCCTCCTTGACAATGAGCAGTTCTTC
NA NA TRBJ2-7 15 TRBV12-5 CASGSPTGSSYEQYF TGTGCTAGTGGATCCCCGACCGGGAGCTCCTACGAGCAGTACTTC
NA once TRBJ2-7 14 TRBV6-1 CASRLAGGRYEQYF TGTGCCAGCAGGCTCGCTGGGGGCCGCTACGAGCAGTACTTC
TRBD1 NA TRBJ2-7 15 TRBV6-5 CASRRTGDRADEQYF TGTGCCAGCAGACGGACAGGGGATAGGGCCGACGAGCAGTACTTC
NA NA TRBJ1-2 15 TRBV7-9 CASSSPLRGTDGYTF TGTGCCAGCAGCTCTCCACTCCGGGGGACGGATGGCTACACCTTC
TRBD1 NA TRBJ1-2 14 TRBV27 CASSLKGGNYGYTF TGTGCCAGCAGTTTGAAAGGGGGCAACTATGGCTACACCTTC
NA NA TRBJ1-2 15 TRBV4-1 CASSQDLGSDRRYTF TGCGCCAGCAGCCAAGACCTAGGATCCGATCGCCGCTACACCTTC
NA NA TRBJ2-3 13 TRBV19 CASSAGGLNTQYF TGTGCCAGTAGTGCCGGGGGGCTAAATACGCAGTATTTT
NA NA TRBJ2-7 13 TRBV5-1 CASSLEAAYEQYF TGCGCCAGCAGCTTGGAAGCCGCCTACGAGCAGTACTTC
TRBD1 NA TRBJ1-2 14 TRBV5-1 CASSISDRGHGYTF TGCGCCAGCAGCATATCGGACAGGGGGCATGGCTACACCTTC
NA NA TRBJ1-2 11 TRBV6-5 CASTRGEGYTF TGTGCCAGCACCCGGGGAGAAGGCTACACCTTC
NA NA TRBJ1-4 16 TRBV5-1 CASSLSSGPQGEKLFF TGCGCCAGCAGCTTAAGCTCGGGGCCCCAGGGGGAAAAACTGTTTTTT
TRBD2 NA TRBJ2-1 13 TRBV29-1 CSYLRGRGNEQFF TGCAGCTACTTACGGGGGAGGGGAAATGAGCAGTTCTTC
NA few TRBJ2-3 14 TRBV18 CASSPEQGTDTQYF TGTGCCAGCTCACCAGAGCAGGGCACAGATACGCAGTATTTT
NA NA TRBJ1-5 13 TRBV7-2 CASSVNGDQPQHF TGTGCCAGCAGTGTGAATGGAGATCAGCCCCAGCATTTT
TRBD1 NA TRBJ2-5 14 TRBV6-5 CASRKNRGQETQYF TGTGCCAGCAGGAAAAACAGGGGCCAAGAGACCCAGTACTTC
TRBD2 NA TRBJ2-3 15 TRBV2 CASRKTSGGTDTQYF TGTGCCAGCAGGAAAACTAGCGGGGGAACAGATACGCAGTATTTT
NA NA TRBJ2-5 11 TRBV20-1 CSAEGGETQYF TGCAGTGCCGAGGGAGGTGAGACCCAGTACTTC
NA NA TRBJ2-2 13 TRBV7-2 CASQTGIGGELFF TGTGCCAGCCAAACGGGGATAGGGGGGGAGCTGTTTTTT
NA NA TRBJ2-1 14 TRBV6-5 CASSTRRPYNEQFF TGTGCCAGCAGTACGAGGCGGCCCTACAATGAGCAGTTCTTC